The text below deals with one T cell receptor beta chain. This sample is drawn from a study of technical replicates of blood from several donors. The method was immunoSEQ multiplex PCR; TCRdb's version includes in-frame clones alone and lacks a portion of them. Of fewer than 85,000 clones detected, less than 95% appear once; the ten largest clones hold about 0.25%. CDR1 is SNHLY and CDR2 is FYNNEI in the germline V gene. The CDR3 loop spans 16 amino acids. After removal of 5 bases from V and 6 bases from J, the junction contained 13 bases not matched to a gene. Sequencing was done on a sample of T cells isolated from PBMCs. This receptor was taken from a human donor in good health. The V and J genes are TRBV2 and TRBJ1-2; TRBD1 agrees at 9 bases. The CDR3 nucleotides read TGTGCCAGCAGTCTTTATGGGACAGGGAGTTACGATGGCTACACCTTC. This gives the protein CASSLYGTGSYDGYTF.